Listed here is a single T cell receptor (beta chain). The data were obtained in a study of siplizumab effects on memory and regulatory T cells. V trimming: 0 bases; J trimming: 3 bases; junction bases outside the gene matches: 7. The CDR3 consists of 16 residues. Germline-derived CDR1 and CDR2 are SGHVS and FQNEAQ. Clones were sequenced by immunoSEQ multiplex PCR, and TCRdb holds only the in-frame ones, with some missing. Counted here are approximately 100,000 clones, about 93% occurring once; the ten biggest clones make up roughly 0.61%. The receptor was isolated from a human donor in good health. This chain uses TRBV7-8 with TRBJ1-2, with TRBD1 matching over 7 bases. The sequencing input was Tregs sorted from blood. CDR3 region: CASSLAGTAGDYGYTF. CDR3 DNA sequence: TGTGCCAGCAGCTTAGCCGGGACAGCGGGGGACTATGGCTACACCTTC.